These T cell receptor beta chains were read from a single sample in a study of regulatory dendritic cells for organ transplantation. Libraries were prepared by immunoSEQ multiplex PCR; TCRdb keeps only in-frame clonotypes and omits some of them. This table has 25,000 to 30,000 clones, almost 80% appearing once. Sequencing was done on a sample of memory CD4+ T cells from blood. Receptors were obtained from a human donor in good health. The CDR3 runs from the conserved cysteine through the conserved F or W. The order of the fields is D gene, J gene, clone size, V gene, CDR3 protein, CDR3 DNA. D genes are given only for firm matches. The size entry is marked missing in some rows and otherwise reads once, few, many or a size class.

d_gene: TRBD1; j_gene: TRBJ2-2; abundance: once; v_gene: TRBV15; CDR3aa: CATSSDREAGELFF; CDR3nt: TGTGCCACCAGCTCGGACAGGGAGGCCGGGGAGCTGTTTTTT
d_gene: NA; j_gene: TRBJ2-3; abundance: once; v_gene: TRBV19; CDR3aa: CASSINRRISTDTQYF; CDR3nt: TGTGCCAGTAGTATAAACAGAAGAATTAGCACAGATACGCAGTATTTT
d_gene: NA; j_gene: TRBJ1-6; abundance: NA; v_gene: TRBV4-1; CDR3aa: CASSQRPGASPLHF; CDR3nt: TGCGCCAGCAGTCAGAGACCCGGGGCGTCACCCCTCCACTTT
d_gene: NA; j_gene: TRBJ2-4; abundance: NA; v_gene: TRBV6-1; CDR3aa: CASAKLAARGIQYF; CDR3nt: TGTGCCAGCGCGAAGTTGGCCGCTCGGGGCATTCAGTACTTC
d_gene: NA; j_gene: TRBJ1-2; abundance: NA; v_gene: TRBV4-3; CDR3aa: CASSQDQVRPYGYTF; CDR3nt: TGCGCCAGCAGCCAAGATCAAGTTCGGCCGTATGGCTACACCTTC
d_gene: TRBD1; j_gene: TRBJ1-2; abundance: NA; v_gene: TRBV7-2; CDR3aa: CASSLPGQGRVYGYTF; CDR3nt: TGTGCCAGCAGCTTGCCGGGACAGGGACGGGTTTATGGCTACACCTTC
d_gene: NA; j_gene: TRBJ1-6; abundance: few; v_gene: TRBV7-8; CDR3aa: CASSLGRNGSPLHF; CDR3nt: TGTGCCAGCAGCTTAGGACGGAACGGCTCACCCCTCCACTTT
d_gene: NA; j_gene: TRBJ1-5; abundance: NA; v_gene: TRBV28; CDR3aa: CASRTLTLGYSNQPQHF; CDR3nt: TGTGCCAGCAGGACTCTGACCCTGGGATATAGCAATCAGCCCCAGCATTTT
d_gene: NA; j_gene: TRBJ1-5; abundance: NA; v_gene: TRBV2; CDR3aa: CASSDIGNQPQHF; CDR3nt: TGTGCCAGCAGCGACATAGGAAATCAGCCCCAGCATTTT
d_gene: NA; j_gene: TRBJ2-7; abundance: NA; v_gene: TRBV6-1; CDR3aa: CASSETQGGIYEQYF; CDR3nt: TGTGCCAGCAGTGAAACGCAGGGGGGAATCTACGAGCAGTACTTC